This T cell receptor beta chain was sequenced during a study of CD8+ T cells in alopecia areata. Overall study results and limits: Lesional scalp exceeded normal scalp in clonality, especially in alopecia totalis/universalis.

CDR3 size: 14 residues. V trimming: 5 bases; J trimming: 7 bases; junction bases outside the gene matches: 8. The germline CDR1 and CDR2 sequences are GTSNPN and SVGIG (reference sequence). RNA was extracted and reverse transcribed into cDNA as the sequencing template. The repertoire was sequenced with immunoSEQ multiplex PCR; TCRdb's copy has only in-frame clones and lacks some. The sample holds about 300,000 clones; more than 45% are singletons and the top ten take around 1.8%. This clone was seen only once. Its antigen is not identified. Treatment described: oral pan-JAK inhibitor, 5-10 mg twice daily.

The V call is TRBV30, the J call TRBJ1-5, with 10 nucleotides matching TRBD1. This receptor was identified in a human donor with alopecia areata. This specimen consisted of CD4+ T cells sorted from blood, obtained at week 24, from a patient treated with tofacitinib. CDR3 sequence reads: CAWARDRGHQPQHF. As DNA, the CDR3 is TGTGCCTGGGCCCGGGACAGGGGACACCAGCCCCAGCATTTT. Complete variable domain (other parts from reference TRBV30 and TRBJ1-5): SQTIHQWPATLVQPVGSPLSLECTVEGTSNPNLYWYRQAAGRGLQLLFYSVGIGQISSEVPQNLSASRPQDRQFILSSKKLLLSDSGFYLCAWARDRGHQPQHFGDGTRLSIL.